This entry concerns a single T cell receptor (beta chain). The source of the sample is a study of blood T cell repertoires in COVID-19. Trimming took 2 bases from V and 1 from J; bases not matched to a gene: 4. The CDR3 spans 15 residues. CDR1 is SGHTA and CDR2 is FQGTGA in the germline V gene. Per the original data handling: Scientists estimated how many nucleated cells there were by amplifying reference gene primers. Generated by immunoSEQ multiplex PCR, the TCRdb table keeps only in-frame clones and is missing some. Clone size and the V and J calls come from that table; the DNA yielded D and trimming. The sample lists a few hundred thousand clones; around 93% were seen once.

The TCR sequence derives from a human donor in a cohort exposed to, infected with or recovered from COVID-19 (not recorded which). The donor label of this sample is uncertain. The chain is built from TRBV7-3 and TRBJ1-1; 7 bases map to TRBD1. The sample taken for sequencing was PBMCs or T cells enriched from blood (not recorded which). The CDR3 DNA reads TGTGCCAGCAGCTTAGACAGGGATGCGAACACTGAAGCTTTCTTT. Translating it yields CASSLDRDANTEAFF.